The rows below give T cell receptor beta chains drawn from one sample of a study of blood T cell repertoires in COVID-19. Sequencing used immunoSEQ multiplex PCR; TCRdb keeps in-frame clones, though not all of them. The data show a few hundred thousand clones, 90% seen once. Sequencing input: PBMCs or T cells enriched from blood (not recorded which). Receptor source: a woman between 18 and 29 years old with acute COVID-19. Each CDR3 is given with its conserved first and last residue. The order of the fields is V gene, clone size, D gene, J gene, CDR3 protein, CDR3 DNA. A D gene is named only where the DNA matches it firmly. Size values are once, few and many counts, or a class for expanded clones, and some rows have none.

>TRBV10-3|once|.|TRBJ2-5
CAIKLGEEETQYF
TGTGCCATCAAATTGGGAGAGGAAGAGACCCAGTACTTC
>TRBV27|once|.|TRBJ1-3
CASSFPGETGNTIYF
TGTGCCAGCAGTTTCCCAGGGGAAACGGGAAACACCATATATTTT
>TRBV21-1|.|.|TRBJ1-4
CASSKSSDRRNEKLFF
TGTGCCAGCAGCAAATCTAGCGACAGACGAAATGAAAAACTGTTTTTT
>TRBV30|.|.|TRBJ2-7
CAWSLGGSYEQYF
TGTGCCTGGAGTCTCGGGGGCTCCTACGAGCAGTACTTC
>TRBV3-1/TRBV3-2|.|TRBD1|TRBJ2-7
CASSQGGTVSYEQYF
TGTGCCAGCAGCCAAGGGGGGACAGTCTCCTACGAGCAGTACTTC
>TRBV2|.|TRBD1|TRBJ1-5
CASRGVFGQGKSAQHF
TGTGCCAGCAGAGGGGTTTTCGGACAGGGAAAATCAGCCCAGCATTTT
>TRBV19|.|.|TRBJ1-6
CASSIGQNNSPLHF
TGTGCCAGTAGTATCGGACAGAATAATTCACCCCTCCACTTT
>TRBV6-2/TRBV6-3|.|.|TRBJ1-5
CASSPTPPAGNQPQHF
TGTGCCAGCAGTCCCACCCCCCCAGCGGGCAATCAGCCCCAGCATTTT
>TRBV2|.|.|TRBJ1-5
CASSELRADNQPQHF
TGTGCCAGCAGTGAGCTGAGGGCGGACAATCAGCCCCAGCATTTT
>TRBV9|.|TRBD2|TRBJ2-7
CASSPRLAGGPYEQYF
TGTGCCAGCAGCCCTAGACTAGCGGGAGGTCCCTACGAGCAGTACTTC
>TRBV5-6|.|TRBD1|TRBJ2-5
CASSSMLQGQETQYF
TGTGCCAGCAGCTCCATGTTACAGGGGCAAGAGACCCAGTACTTC